What follows is one TCR beta chain and its context. What it recognizes is unknown. The data were taken from a study of cytomegalovirus exposure and HLA in healthy donors. Broader study findings: Later analysis showed most CMV-associated TCR beta chains appearing HLA-restricted. In a later analysis, about 17,000 TCR beta sequences were associated with HLA alleles at 0.05 false discovery rate.

The germline CDR1 and CDR2 sequences are LGHNA and YNFKEQ. This CDR3 has 17 amino acids. The ends lost 6 bases at V and 3 bases at J; junction bases unmatched: 14. In the PCR, 60 Vbeta and 13 Jbeta primers were used. TCRdb's copy holds only in-frame clones and misses some; the assay was immunoSEQ multiplex PCR. The table includes more than 90,000 clones, roughly four fifths detected once. The receptor was isolated from a man aged 30 to 45 in good health and CMV-seronegative. The rearrangement joins TRBV4-2 to TRBJ2-3; TRBD2 matches 8 bases. Material for sequencing was PBMCs. The CDR3, as DNA: TGTGCCAGCAGTCCGAGCGGCGGACTAGCCGGGACAGATACGCAGTATTTT. Its translation: CASSPSGGLAGTDTQYF.